The entry below gives a single TCR beta chain sequence along with its context. The antigen remains unidentified. These data originate in a study of cytomegalovirus exposure and HLA in healthy donors. Overall study findings and caveats: Subsequent analysis revealed that first-cohort TCR clusters tended to co-occur in the 120 or so validation repertoires. According to reports, the classifier identified cytomegalovirus status with high specificity and sensitivity. It was about 150 TCR beta chains that were listed as cytomegalovirus-associated.

Germline V lookup: CDR1 MDHEN, CDR2 SYDVKM. V shed 3 bases and J shed 0 bases, with 17 bases lying between them. CDR3 length equals 17 residues. This table comes from immunoSEQ multiplex PCR, and its TCRdb copy is limited to in-frame clones, with some not included. The data contain about 160,000 clones, approximately 87% of them singletons. Material: PBMCs. The receptor's source is a woman aged 25 to 39 in good health and CMV-seronegative. This chain connects TRBV28 to TRBJ2-5, with no clear D. The CDR3 bases are TGTGCCAGCAGTTTTCCAGTGGCAGGTCGGTACCAAGAGACCCAGTACTTC. Amino acids: CASSFPVAGRYQETQYF.